This T cell receptor (beta chain) was documented in a study of shared clonotypes between healthy human individuals. Study background: Researchers assigned three CD4 naive, three CD4 memory, two CD8 naive and one CD8 memory plate to each donor. Study-level points and caveats: Memory subsets had estimated richness that was generally smaller than that of naive subsets. Measured sharing among donors was expected to vary with sequencing depth.

Deep-level assay runs were performed. Some clones are missing from TCRdb's copy, which holds only in-frame ones; the method was immunoSEQ multiplex PCR. The top ten hold roughly 0.39% of the sample, which has around 2.5 million clones, more than 85% seen once. This clone was counted a single time. No antigen is known for it. This CDR3 is built from 16 residues. V shed 4 bases and J shed 3 bases, with 16 bases lying between them. Germline V CDR1 and CDR2: SGHVS, FNYEAQ. The chain is built from TRBV7-6 and TRBJ1-3, with D perhaps matching TRBD1 (6 bases). The origin of this receptor is a young man in good health. Some clones in this sample may be carry-over from other donors' samples. Sequencing was done on a sample of naive CD4+ T cells from PBMCs. The subset here: CD45RA+ positively selected. This CDR3 is CASSSRAETGGNTIYF. The CDR3 coding sequence is TGTGCCAGCAGCTCCCGAGCCGAGACAGGTGGAAACACCATATATTTT.